The source of this TCR beta chain is a study of PD-1 blockade in mismatch repair-deficient tumors. Here immunoSEQ multiplex PCR was the method, and the copy in TCRdb shows in-frame clones only, minus some. The table records about 68,000 clones, approximately 82% of them present only once. This clone was seen just once. Its matching antigen is unknown. Study-wide results and caveats: Tumor-resident clones, often absent from pretreatment blood, expanded after pembrolizumab and then contracted.

Germline lookup yields CDR1 LGHNA and CDR2 YNFKEQ. V lost 2 bases and J lost 4, with 9 bases in between. This CDR3 contains 14 residues. This material consisted of peripheral blood, taken 2 weeks after starting pembrolizumab. The gene calls are TRBV4-2 and TRBJ2-1; D gene unclear. This TCR was recovered from an adult with mismatch repair-deficient cancer. CDR3 nucleotide sequence: TGTGCCAGCAGCCAAATCAGCCAATACAATGAGCAGTTCTTC. This translates into CASSQISQYNEQFF.